The clone carrying this T cell receptor (beta chain) was counted many times. V was pared by 1 base and J by 3 bases, with 5 bases between. In germline, CDR1 is SGHRS, CDR2 YFSETQ. The CDR3 covers 13 residues. How the authors handled the data: Reference gene primer amplification yielded estimated nucleated cell counts. The method was immunoSEQ multiplex PCR; TCRdb's version includes in-frame clones alone and lacks a portion of them. D and trimming were read from the DNA, whereas the V and J calls and clone size are those reported in that table. The sample shows 150,000 or so clones, about 82% of them seen only once. These data come from a study of blood T cell repertoires in COVID-19. The wider study: T cells, B-cell-depleted T cells, or PBMCs supplied cDNA or gDNA.

The specimen sequenced was peripheral blood. This chain connects TRBV5-1 to TRBJ2-1; unclear D gene. The sequence was obtained from an elderly woman with active or convalescent COVID-19. This CDR3 reads CASSLFGYNEQFF. In nucleotides, the CDR3 is TGCGCCAGCAGCTTGTTCGGCTACAATGAGCAGTTCTTC.